The rows below give T cell receptor beta chains drawn from one sample of a study of blood T cell repertoires in COVID-19. TCRdb's table, derived via immunoSEQ multiplex PCR, lists solely in-frame clones and lacks some. Found here are about 75,000 clones, approximately 74% of them singletons; the top ten hold around 2.6%. Material: peripheral blood. These receptors were collected from a human donor with acute or convalescent COVID-19. The donor label of this sample is uncertain. CDR3s include the opening cysteine and the closing phenylalanine or tryptophan. D genes are given only for firm matches. The listing skips clone size in some rows; elsewhere it reads once, few, many or a size class.

clone size	V gene	D gene	J gene	CDR3 protein	CDR3 DNA
NA	TRBV19	NA	TRBJ2-2	CASSTHRVNTGELFF	TGTGCCAGTAGTACCCACAGGGTGAACACCGGGGAGCTGTTTTTT
NA	TRBV30	TRBD1	TRBJ1-2	CAWKTKLGTVVGGYTF	TGTGCCTGGAAAACTAAGTTGGGGACAGTCGTAGGCGGCTACACCTTC
few	TRBV30	TRBD2	TRBJ2-1	CAWGLAGGIVYEQFF	TGTGCCTGGGGACTAGCGGGAGGGATAGTCTATGAGCAGTTCTTC
many	TRBV21-1	NA	TRBJ2-7	CASSKTGTPYEQYF	TGTGCCAGCAGCAAAACTGGTACCCCTTACGAGCAGTACTTC
few	TRBV19	NA	TRBJ2-2	CASTSFGELFF	TGTGCCAGTACTAGCTTCGGGGAGCTGTTTTTT
NA	TRBV7-9	TRBD2	TRBJ2-1	CASSLWGTSGNEQFF	TGTGCCAGCAGCTTATGGGGGACTAGCGGGAATGAGCAGTTCTTC
NA	TRBV15	TRBD1	TRBJ1-2	CATSRDHLDRNYGYTF	TGTGCCACCAGCAGAGATCACCTGGACAGGAACTATGGCTACACCTTC
once	TRBV11-2	NA	TRBJ1-1	CASSLGLNTEAFF	TGTGCCAGCAGCTTAGGTCTAAACACTGAAGCTTTCTTT
NA	TRBV5-5	TRBD1	TRBJ1-2	CASSLEGTGGGYTF	TGTGCCAGCAGCTTAGAGGGGACAGGGGGCGGCTACACCTTC
NA	TRBV24-1	TRBD1	TRBJ2-7	CATSDPGQGQQYF	TGTGCCACCAGTGATCCCGGACAGGGTCAGCAGTACTTC
NA	TRBV19	TRBD1	TRBJ1-5	CASSMDPRTGGSMDNQPQHF	TGTGCCAGTAGTATGGATCCCCGGACAGGGGGCTCTATGGACAATCAGCCCCAGCATTTT
NA	TRBV2	TRBD1	TRBJ1-4	CASNPDRANEKLFF	TGTGCCAGCAACCCGGACAGGGCTAATGAAAAACTGTTTTTT
NA	TRBV19	NA	TRBJ2-2	CASSTQANTGELFF	TGTGCCAGTAGTACACAGGCGAACACCGGGGAGCTGTTTTTT
NA	TRBV28	TRBD2	TRBJ2-1	CASLPGNPREGQDEQFF	TGTGCCAGCCTCCCGGGGAATCCCCGGGAGGGCCAAGATGAGCAGTTCTTC
NA	TRBV19	TRBD1	TRBJ1-5	CASSVRRDRGRVGNQPQHF	TGTGCCAGTAGTGTACGCCGGGACAGGGGGCGGGTGGGCAATCAGCCCCAGCATTTT
NA	TRBV2	NA	TRBJ1-5	CASSSDSYNQPQHF	TGTGCCAGCAGTAGTGACAGCTACAATCAGCCCCAGCATTTT
NA	TRBV19	TRBD1	TRBJ1-5	CASSILTQGASSQPQHF	TGTGCCAGTAGTATACTAACACAGGGGGCGTCGAGTCAGCCCCAGCATTTT